These 22 T cell receptor beta chains originate from one sample sequenced in a study of blood T cell repertoires in COVID-19. Measured with immunoSEQ multiplex PCR; TCRdb has only the in-frame clones, and not every one. The sample lists some 120,000 clones; about 90% were seen once. The sequenced sample consisted of peripheral blood. The receptors stem from a woman aged 60-75 years with acute or convalescent COVID-19.

The genes are TRBV5-1 and TRBJ2-3, with TRBD2 matching over 12 bases. Germline V lookup: CDR1 SGHRS, CDR2 YFSETQ. The V segment lost 4 bases and the J segment 1 base; nucleotides outside the gene matches: 7. CDR3 length equals 17 residues. CDR3 region: CASSLAGGGARTDTQYF. The CDR3 DNA sequence: TGCGCCAGCAGCCTAGCGGGAGGGGGGGCCCGCACAGATACGCAGTATTTT.

The chain carries TRBV9 and TRBJ2-5, with 9 positions matching TRBD2. Germline assignment: CDR1 SGDLS and CDR2 YYNGEE. The trim removed 0 bases at V and 5 bases at J, leaving 8 bases unmatched. The CDR3 has 16 residues. The CDR3 nucleotides are TGTGCCAGCAGCGTAGGCAATAGCGGGAGACCCGAGACCCAGTACTTC. It translates to CASSVGNSGRPETQYF.

The genes are TRBV5-1 and TRBJ2-1; 10 nucleotides match TRBD2. The CDR3 covers 17 residues. Trimming removed 4 bases from V and 1 base from J; junction bases left unmatched: 8. Germline CDR1 SGHRS, CDR2 YFSETQ. CDR3 sequence: CASSRYSAGGSYNEQFF. CDR3 bases: TGCGCCAGCAGCCGCTACTCAGCGGGAGGGTCCTACAATGAGCAGTTCTTC.

The chain combines TRBV30 with TRBJ1-6; D uncertain. CDR3 length equals 15 residues. V was trimmed by 4 bases and J by 0 bases, leaving 10 bases between them. CDR1 is GTSNPN, CDR2 SVGIG, per germline (reference sequence). CDR3 bases: TGTGCCTGGACCATAACCAGCTCCTATAATTCACCCCTCCACTTT. It yields the protein CAWTITSSYNSPLHF. The whole variable domain, filled in from reference TRBV30 and TRBJ1-6, reads SQTIHQWPATLVQPVGSPLSLECTVEGTSNPNLYWYRQAAGRGLQLLFYSVGIGQISSEVPQNLSASRPQDRQFILSSKKLLLSDSGFYLCAWTITSSYNSPLHFGNGTRLTVT.

The chain recombines TRBV6-5 with TRBJ1-3; TRBD1 is a possible D gene (6 bases). Trimming stripped 0 bases from V and 1 base from J, with 10 bases between. The CDR3 is 16 residues long. Germline V gives CDR1 MNHEY, CDR2 SVGAGI. The CDR3 sequence: CASSYSGQGSGNTIYF. The CDR3, as DNA: TGTGCCAGCAGTTACTCGGGACAAGGTTCTGGAAACACCATATATTTT.

Turning to this clone: This sample includes further DNA sequences coding for the same CDR3. The chain recombines TRBV28 with TRBJ1-5; possible D gene TRBD1, 6 bases. CDR1 and CDR2 from the germline V gene are MDHEN and SYDVKM. The CDR3 extends over 13 amino acids. The ends were cut back, 6 bases at V and 3 bases at J, with 9 bases in the middle. The CDR3 here is CASRQGNNQPQHF. The CDR3 DNA is TGTGCCAGCAGACAGGGAAACAATCAGCCCCAGCATTTT.

This clone was seen more than once but under ten times. The genes are TRBV6-5 and TRBJ1-2; D gene ambiguous. This CDR3 is built from 12 residues. The germline V gene has CDR1 MNHEY and CDR2 SVGAGI. With 7 bases removed from V and 5 bases from J, the gap between germline ends came to 11 bases. The CDR3 DNA reads as TGTGCCAGCACTTGGCAGGCGTATGGCTACACCTTC. Its translation: CASTWQAYGYTF.

This chain links TRBV2 with TRBJ1-2; 7 bases fit TRBD1. CDR1 SNHLY and CDR2 FYNNEI come from the germline V gene. The CDR3 is 9 residues long. V lost 10 bases, J lost 12 bases, and 5 bases stayed unmatched. The CDR3 region has the DNA TGTGCCATCGACAGGGTTCACACCTTC. This codes for CAIDRVHTF.

The chain links TRBV3-1 (or the pseudogene TRBV3-2) to TRBJ2-7; tentatively, D is TRBD2 (6 bases). Germline CDR1 and CDR2: LGHDT and YNNKEL (reference sequence). This CDR3 has 12 residues. V was pared by 2 bases and J by 7 bases, with 9 bases between. CDR3 loop: CASSQSGGEQYV. CDR3 nucleotides: TGTGCCAGCAGCCAATCTGGAGGGGAGCAGTACGTC.

The chain recombines TRBV6-2 or TRBV6-3 with TRBJ1-2, with 8 bases matching TRBD1. Germline trimming cut 5 bases from V and 2 bases from J; bases unmatched to any gene: 4. The CDR3 has 14 amino acids. The germline CDR1 and CDR2 sequences are MNHEY and SVGEGT. The CDR3 sequence is CASSHRQGNYGYTF. The CDR3 nucleotides read TGTGCCAGCAGTCACAGACAGGGGAACTATGGCTACACCTTC.

The J gene is TRBJ1-1, the V gene TRBV10-3; D unclear. CDR1 ENHRY and CDR2 SYGVKD come from the germline V gene. V shed 4 bases and J shed 1 base, with 7 bases lying between them. This CDR3 spans 13 amino acids. For the CDR3, the DNA is TGTGCCATCAGTGGGACTGGGAACACTGAAGCTTTCTTT. Encoded protein: CAISGTGNTEAFF.

V is TRBV6-4 and J is TRBJ1-1, with TRBD1 matching 11 bases. This CDR3 is built from 16 residues. From germline, CDR1 is MRHNA and CDR2 SNTAGT. V lost 7 bases and J lost 3; bases outside the gene matches: 10. CDR3 loop: CASTGQGAHGDTEAFF. The CDR3 DNA reads TGTGCCAGCACTGGACAGGGGGCTCACGGGGACACTGAAGCTTTCTTT.

The V and J genes are TRBV11-3 and TRBJ1-1; no clear D. V lost 1 base to trimming and J lost 0 bases, with 9 bases between them. The CDR3 is 15 amino acids. Germline CDR1 and CDR2: SGHNT and YENEEA. The CDR3 DNA follows: TGTGCCAGCAGCTTAGGAGCAGGTTTGAACACTGAAGCTTTCTTT. Its protein is CASSLGAGLNTEAFF.

This chain connects TRBV10-3 to TRBJ2-1; TRBD2 matches at 7 bases. The trim removed 11 bases at V and 4 bases at J, leaving 11 bases unmatched. The CDR3 has 14 amino acids. CDR1 ENHRY and CDR2 SYGVKD come from the germline V gene. The CDR3 DNA is TGTGCCGCTCGGGGGGTAGGACGTTACAATGAGCAGTTCTTC. Protein sequence: CAARGVGRYNEQFF.

V gene TRBV4-1 combines with J gene TRBJ2-3, with 8 bases aligning to TRBD2. After removal of 0 bases from V and 7 bases from J, the junction contained 9 bases not matched to a gene. The CDR3 runs 16 residues. The germline V gene encodes CDR1 MGHRA and CDR2 YSYEKL. CDR3: CASSQDREAGVYTQYF. The CDR3 region has the DNA TGCGCCAGCAGCCAAGATCGTGAAGCGGGAGTCTATACGCAGTATTTT.

The chain carries TRBV3-1 (or the pseudogene TRBV3-2) and TRBJ2-2; 11 nucleotides match TRBD2. Germline CDR1 reads LGHDT; CDR2 reads YNNKEL (reference sequence). The CDR3 totals 18 residues. V trimming: 1 base; J trimming: 0 bases; junction bases outside the gene matches: 4. The CDR3 region is CASSQGLAGFANTGELFF. CDR3 DNA: TGTGCCAGCAGCCAAGGACTAGCGGGGTTCGCGAACACCGGGGAGCTGTTTTTT.

This clone was picked up one time. This sequence joins TRBV4-2 and TRBJ2-7, with TRBD2 matching over 9 bases. Germline CDR1 is LGHNA and CDR2 is YNFKEQ. The CDR3 runs 16 residues. V gave up 0 bases and J gave up 2 bases; unmatched junction bases: 5. CDR3 in amino acids: CASSQDLASGAYEQYF. Here the CDR3 DNA reads TGTGCCAGCAGCCAAGATTTGGCTAGCGGGGCCTACGAGCAGTACTTC.

This clone was observed a few times. The V and J genes are TRBV5-1 and TRBJ2-1; D remains unclear. V lost 2 bases, J lost 7 bases, and 7 bases lay in between. The CDR3 runs to 12 residues. Germline-derived CDR1 and CDR2 are SGHRS and YFSETQ. The CDR3 region is CASSFYENEQFF. The DNA of the CDR3 is TGCGCCAGCAGCTTTTACGAGAATGAGCAGTTCTTC.

This chain links TRBV5-4 with TRBJ2-1, with 8 nucleotides matching TRBD2. The CDR3 loop spans 15 amino acids. Germline assignment: CDR1 SGHNT and CDR2 YYREEE (reference sequence). The J segment lost 0 bases and the V segment lost 4 bases, leaving 3 bases of the junction unmatched. CDR3 bases: TGTGCCAGCAGCCGTAGCGGGGACTCCTACAATGAGCAGTTCTTC. This translates into CASSRSGDSYNEQFF.

The rearrangement uses TRBV11-1 and TRBJ2-3, with TRBD1 matching over 8 bases. CDR1 and CDR2 (germline): SGHAT, FQDESV (reference sequence). Trimming cost V 5 bases and J 9 bases; bases outside gene matches: 4. CDR3 length: 12 amino acids. CDR3 in DNA: TGTGCCAGCAGCCCTCAGGGGGCCACGCAGTATTTT. This encodes CASSPQGATQYF.

The chain uses TRBV6-5 and TRBJ1-2; 8 bases match TRBD1. This CDR3 spans 15 amino acids. Trimming at V came to 6 bases and at J to 8 bases, leaving 14 bases not matched to a gene. Looked up from germline, CDR1 is MNHEY and CDR2 is SVGAGI. As DNA, the CDR3 is TGTGCCAGCAGGAGCTCCGGGACAGGACCTTTAGGCTACACCTTC. Encoded protein: CASRSSGTGPLGYTF.

Points on this clone: This CDR3 is also generated by other DNA sequences in the sample. The chain combines TRBV3-1 (or the pseudogene TRBV3-2) with TRBJ1-3; D perhaps matches TRBD1 (5 bases). Trimming took off 3 bases at V and 0 bases at J, with 9 bases between the two ends. This CDR3 comprises 15 residues. Per the germline V gene, CDR1 is LGHDT and CDR2 is YNNKEL (reference sequence). The CDR3 coding sequence is TGTGCCAGCAGCCAGCCGACAGTCTCTGGAAACACCATATATTTT. This gives the protein CASSQPTVSGNTIYF.